These 3 T cell receptor beta chains were sequenced from one sample in a study of blood T cell repertoires in COVID-19. The protocol was immunoSEQ multiplex PCR, while the TCRdb copy is restricted to in-frame clones and leaves out a portion. The repertoire consists of some 78,000 clones, with about 90% occurring once and the leading ten covering 0.8% to 1.3%. Input material: peripheral blood. These receptors were collected from a woman in her forties or fifties in a cohort sampled during active COVID-19.

The chain joins TRBV5-4 to TRBJ1-5; TRBD1 matches at 8 bases. With 2 bases clipped from V and 3 bases from J, the junction kept 4 bases outside the gene matches. In germline, CDR1 is SGHNT, CDR2 YYREEE (reference sequence). This CDR3 is 15 amino acids long. The CDR3 protein is CASSFQGAINQPQHF. The CDR3 DNA reads as TGTGCCAGCAGCTTCCAGGGGGCGATCAATCAGCCCCAGCATTTT.

The CDR3 region is CASSESEGLAGVREQFF. The CDR3 region has the DNA TGCGCCAGCAGTGAGTCGGAGGGACTAGCGGGAGTGAGAGAGCAGTTCTTC. The rearrangement links TRBV10-1 to TRBJ2-1; 14 bases agree with TRBD2. The CDR3 consists of 17 residues. The J segment lost 10 bases and the V segment lost 0 bases, leaving 8 bases of the junction unmatched. The V gene's germline CDR1 is WNHNN and CDR2 SYGVQD (reference sequence).

V and J are TRBV6-5 and TRBJ1-2, with TRBD1 matching over 12 bases. CDR1 MNHEY and CDR2 SVGAGI come from the germline V gene. This CDR3 region has 15 residues. Losses at the gene ends were 4 bases for V and 7 bases for J; bases not matched to a gene: 7. The CDR3 DNA is TGTGCCAGCAGTTCCCCGGGACAGGGGGCTTCTGGCTACACCTTC. Its protein product is CASSSPGQGASGYTF.